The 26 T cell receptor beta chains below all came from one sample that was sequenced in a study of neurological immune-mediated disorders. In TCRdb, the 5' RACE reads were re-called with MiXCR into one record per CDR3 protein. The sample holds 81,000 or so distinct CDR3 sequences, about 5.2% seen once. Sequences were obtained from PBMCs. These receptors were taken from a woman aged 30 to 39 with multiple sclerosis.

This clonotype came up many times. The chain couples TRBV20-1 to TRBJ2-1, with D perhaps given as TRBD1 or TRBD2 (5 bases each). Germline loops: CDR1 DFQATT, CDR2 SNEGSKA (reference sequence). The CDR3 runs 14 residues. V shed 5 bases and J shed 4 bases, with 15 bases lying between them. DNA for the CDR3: TGCAGTGCTTACGGGACCCAAAATTACAATGAGCAGTTCTTC. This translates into CSAYGTQNYNEQFF.

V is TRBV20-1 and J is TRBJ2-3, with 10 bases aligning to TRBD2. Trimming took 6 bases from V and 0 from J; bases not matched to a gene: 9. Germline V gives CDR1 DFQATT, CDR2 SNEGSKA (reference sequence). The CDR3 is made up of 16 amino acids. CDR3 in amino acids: CSAPNKRGGSTDTQYF. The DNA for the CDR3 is TGCAGTGCGCCGAATAAGCGGGGGGGTAGCACAGATACGCAGTATTTT.

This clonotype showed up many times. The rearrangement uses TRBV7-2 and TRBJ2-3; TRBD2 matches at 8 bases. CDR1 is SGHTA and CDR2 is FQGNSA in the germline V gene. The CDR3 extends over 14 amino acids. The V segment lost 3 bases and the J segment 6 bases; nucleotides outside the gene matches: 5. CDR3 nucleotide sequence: TGTGCCAGCAGCTTGGGACTAGGTGGGGATACGCAGTATTTT. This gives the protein CASSLGLGGDTQYF. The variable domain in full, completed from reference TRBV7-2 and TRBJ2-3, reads GAGVSQSPSNKVTEKGKDVELRCDPISGHTALYWYRQSLGQGLEFLIYFQGNSAPDKSGLPSDRFSAERTGGSVSTLTIQRTQQEDSAVYLCASSLGLGGDTQYFGPGTRLTVL.

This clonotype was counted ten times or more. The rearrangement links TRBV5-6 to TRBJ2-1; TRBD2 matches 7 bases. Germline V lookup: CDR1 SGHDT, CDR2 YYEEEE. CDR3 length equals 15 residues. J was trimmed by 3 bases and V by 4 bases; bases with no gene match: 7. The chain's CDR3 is CASSEAASGYNEQFF. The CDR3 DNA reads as TGTGCCAGCAGCGAGGCGGCTAGCGGCTACAATGAGCAGTTCTTC. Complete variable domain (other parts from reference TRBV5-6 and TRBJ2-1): DAGVTQSPTHLIKTRGQQVTLRCSPKSGHDTVSWYQQALGQGPQFIFQYYEEEERQRGNFPDRFSGHQFPNYSSELNVNALLLGDSALYLCASSEAASGYNEQFFGPGTRLTVL.

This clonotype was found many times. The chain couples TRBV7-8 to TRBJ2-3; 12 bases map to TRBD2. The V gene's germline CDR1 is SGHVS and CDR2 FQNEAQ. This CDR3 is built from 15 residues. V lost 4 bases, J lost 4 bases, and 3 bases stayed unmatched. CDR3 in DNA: TGTGCCAGCAGCTATCTAGCGGGAGGGGCAGATACGCAGTATTTT. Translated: CASSYLAGGADTQYF.

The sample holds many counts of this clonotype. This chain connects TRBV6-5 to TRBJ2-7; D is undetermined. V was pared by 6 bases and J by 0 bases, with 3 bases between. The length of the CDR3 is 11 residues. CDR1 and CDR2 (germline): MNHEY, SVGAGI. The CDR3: CASRNSYEQYF. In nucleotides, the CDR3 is TGTGCCAGCAGAAACTCCTACGAGCAGTACTTC.

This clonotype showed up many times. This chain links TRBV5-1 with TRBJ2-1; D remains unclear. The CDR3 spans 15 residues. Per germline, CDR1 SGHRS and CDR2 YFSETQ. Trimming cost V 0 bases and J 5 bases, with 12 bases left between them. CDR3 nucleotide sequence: TGCGCCAGCAGCTTGGGCAGGTCAGTCAACAATGAGCAGTTCTTC. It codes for CASSLGRSVNNEQFF. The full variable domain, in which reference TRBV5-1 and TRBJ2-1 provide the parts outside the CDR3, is KAGVTQTPRYLIKTRGQQVTLSCSPISGHRSVSWYQQTPGQGLQFLFEYFSETQRNKGNFPGRFSGRQFSNSRSEMNVSTLELGDSALYLCASSLGRSVNNEQFFGPGTRLTVL.

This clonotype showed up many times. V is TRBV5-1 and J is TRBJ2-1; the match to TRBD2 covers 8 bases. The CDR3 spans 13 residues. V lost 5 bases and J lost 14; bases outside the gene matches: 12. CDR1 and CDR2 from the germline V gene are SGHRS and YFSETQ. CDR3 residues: CASRPEAGAIEFF. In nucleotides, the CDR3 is TGCGCCAGCAGACCTGAAGCGGGAGCGATAGAGTTCTTC.

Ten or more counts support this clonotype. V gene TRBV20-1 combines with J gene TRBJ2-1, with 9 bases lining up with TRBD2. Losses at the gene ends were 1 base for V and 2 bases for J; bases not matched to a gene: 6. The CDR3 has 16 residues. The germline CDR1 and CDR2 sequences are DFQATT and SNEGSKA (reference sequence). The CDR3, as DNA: TGCAGTGCTAGAGCCCCAGCGGGAGGCCCCTACAATGAGCAGTTCTTC. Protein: CSARAPAGGPYNEQFF.

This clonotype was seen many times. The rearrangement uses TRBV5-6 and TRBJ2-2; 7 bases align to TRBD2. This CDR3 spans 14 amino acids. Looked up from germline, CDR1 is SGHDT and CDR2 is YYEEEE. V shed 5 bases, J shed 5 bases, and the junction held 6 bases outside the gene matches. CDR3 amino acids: CASSVAGDTGELFF. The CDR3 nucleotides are TGTGCCAGCAGTGTCGCGGGGGATACCGGGGAGCTGTTTTTT. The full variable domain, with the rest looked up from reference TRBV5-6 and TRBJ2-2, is DAGVTQSPTHLIKTRGQQVTLRCSPKSGHDTVSWYQQALGQGPQFIFQYYEEEERQRGNFPDRFSGHQFPNYSSELNVNALLLGDSALYLCASSVAGDTGELFFGEGSRLTVL.

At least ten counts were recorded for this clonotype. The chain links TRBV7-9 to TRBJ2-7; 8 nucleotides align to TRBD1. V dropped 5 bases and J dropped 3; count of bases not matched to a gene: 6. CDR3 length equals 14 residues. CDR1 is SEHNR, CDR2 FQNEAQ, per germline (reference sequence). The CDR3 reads CASSLQGAVYEQYF. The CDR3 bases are TGTGCCAGCAGCCTCCAGGGGGCTGTCTACGAGCAGTACTTC.

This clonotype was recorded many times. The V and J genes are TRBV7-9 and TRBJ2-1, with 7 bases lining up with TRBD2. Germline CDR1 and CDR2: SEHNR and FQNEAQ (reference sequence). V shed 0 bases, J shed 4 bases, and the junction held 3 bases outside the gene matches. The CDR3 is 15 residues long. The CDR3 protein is CASSLAASGYNEQFF. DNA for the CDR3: TGTGCCAGCAGCTTAGCAGCTAGCGGATACAATGAGCAGTTCTTC.

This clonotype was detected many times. The CDR3 bases are TGTGCCAGCAGCCAAGTCATTAGCGGGAGGGCCCCCCGCGAGCAGTACTTC. Amino acid sequence: CASSQVISGRAPREQYF. V and J are TRBV3-1 and TRBJ2-7, with 11 bases fitting TRBD2. CDR1 and CDR2 (germline): LGHDT, YNNKEL (reference sequence). The trim removed 1 base at V and 6 bases at J, leaving 11 bases unmatched. The CDR3 is made up of 17 amino acids.

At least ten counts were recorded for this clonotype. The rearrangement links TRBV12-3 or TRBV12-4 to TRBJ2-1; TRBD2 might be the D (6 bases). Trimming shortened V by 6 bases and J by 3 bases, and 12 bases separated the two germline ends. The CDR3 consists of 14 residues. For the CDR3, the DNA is TGTGCCAGCAGGCGGGGCCGGGACTACAATGAGCAGTTCTTC. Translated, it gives CASRRGRDYNEQFF.

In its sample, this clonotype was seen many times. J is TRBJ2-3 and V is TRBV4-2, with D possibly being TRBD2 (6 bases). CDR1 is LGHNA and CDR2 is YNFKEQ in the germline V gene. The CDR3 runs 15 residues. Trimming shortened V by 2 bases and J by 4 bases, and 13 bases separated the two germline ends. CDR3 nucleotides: TGTGCCAGCAGCCAAAGACTAGTCCCCCCAGATACGCAGTATTTT. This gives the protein CASSQRLVPPDTQYF.

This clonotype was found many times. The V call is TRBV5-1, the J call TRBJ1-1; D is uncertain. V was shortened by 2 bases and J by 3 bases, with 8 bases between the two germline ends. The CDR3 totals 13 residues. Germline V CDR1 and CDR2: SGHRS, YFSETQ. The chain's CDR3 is CASSFLLDTEAFF. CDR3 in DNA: TGCGCCAGCAGCTTTTTACTTGACACTGAAGCTTTCTTT.

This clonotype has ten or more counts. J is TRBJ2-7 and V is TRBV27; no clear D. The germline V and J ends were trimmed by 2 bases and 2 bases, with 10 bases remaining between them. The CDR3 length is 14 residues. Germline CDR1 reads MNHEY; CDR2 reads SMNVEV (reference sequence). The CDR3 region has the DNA TGTGCCAGCAGTTTAGACCATTTCACCTACGAGCAGTACTTC. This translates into CASSLDHFTYEQYF.

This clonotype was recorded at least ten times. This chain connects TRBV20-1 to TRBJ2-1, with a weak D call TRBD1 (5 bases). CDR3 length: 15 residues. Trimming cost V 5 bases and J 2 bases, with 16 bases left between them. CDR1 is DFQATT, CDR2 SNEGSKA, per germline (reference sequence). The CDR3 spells CSAPSTARPYNEQFF. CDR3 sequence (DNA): TGCAGTGCTCCTTCGACAGCGCGTCCCTACAATGAGCAGTTCTTC.

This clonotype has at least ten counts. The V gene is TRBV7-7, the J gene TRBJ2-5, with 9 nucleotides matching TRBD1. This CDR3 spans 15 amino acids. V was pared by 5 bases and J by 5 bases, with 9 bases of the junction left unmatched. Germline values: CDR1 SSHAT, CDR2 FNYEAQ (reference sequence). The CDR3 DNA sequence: TGTGCCAGCAGCCGTCCTGGGACAGGGCCCGAGACCCAGTACTTC. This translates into CASSRPGTGPETQYF. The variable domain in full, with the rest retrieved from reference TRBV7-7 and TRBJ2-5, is GAGVSQSPRYKVTKRGQDVTLRCDPISSHATLYWYQQALGQGPEFLTYFNYEAQPDKSGLPSDRFSAERPEGSISTLTIQRTEQRDSAMYRCASSRPGTGPETQYFGPGTRLLVL.

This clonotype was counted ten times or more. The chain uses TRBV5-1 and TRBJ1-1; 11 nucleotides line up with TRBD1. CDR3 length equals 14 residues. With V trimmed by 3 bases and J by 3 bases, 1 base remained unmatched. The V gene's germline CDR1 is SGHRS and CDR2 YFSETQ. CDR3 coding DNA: TGCGCCAGCAGCTGGGGACAGGGGGACACTGAAGCTTTCTTT. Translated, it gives CASSWGQGDTEAFF.

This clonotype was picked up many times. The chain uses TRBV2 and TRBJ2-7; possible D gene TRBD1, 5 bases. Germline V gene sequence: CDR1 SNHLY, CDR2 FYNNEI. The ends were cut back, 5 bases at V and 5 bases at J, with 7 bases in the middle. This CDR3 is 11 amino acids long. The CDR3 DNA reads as TGTGCCAGCAGTACAGGAGACGAGCAGTACTTC. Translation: CASSTGDEQYF.

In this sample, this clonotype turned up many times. The CDR3 loop is CSASTLAGEIDTQYF. CDR3 DNA: TGCAGTGCTTCGACTTTAGCGGGGGAAATAGATACGCAGTATTTT. The chain is built from TRBV20-1 and TRBJ2-3; 9 positions match TRBD2. Germline CDR1 DFQATT, CDR2 SNEGSKA (reference sequence). The V and J ends lost 5 bases and 5 bases, in that order; junction bases with no gene match: 11. The CDR3 is 15 amino acids.

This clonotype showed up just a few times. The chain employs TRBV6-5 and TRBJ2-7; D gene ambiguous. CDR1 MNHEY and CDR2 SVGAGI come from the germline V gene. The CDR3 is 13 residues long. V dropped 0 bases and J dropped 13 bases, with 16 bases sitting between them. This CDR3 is CASSYSIASRSYF. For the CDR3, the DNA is TGTGCCAGCAGTTACTCGATCGCGTCCCGTAGCTACTTC.

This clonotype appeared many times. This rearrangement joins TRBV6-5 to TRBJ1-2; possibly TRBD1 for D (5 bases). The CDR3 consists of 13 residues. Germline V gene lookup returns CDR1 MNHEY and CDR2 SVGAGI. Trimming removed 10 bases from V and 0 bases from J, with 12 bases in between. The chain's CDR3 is CATRTSANYGYTF. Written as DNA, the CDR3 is TGTGCCACCAGGACATCAGCTAACTATGGCTACACCTTC.

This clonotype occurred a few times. The CDR3 sequence is CASSLTSVGTDTQYF. Written as DNA, the CDR3 is TGCGCCAGCAGCTTGACGTCGGTGGGGACAGATACGCAGTATTTT. This rearrangement joins TRBV5-1 to TRBJ2-3; unclear D gene. Germline V gene lookup returns CDR1 SGHRS and CDR2 YFSETQ. Trimming stripped 1 base from V and 3 bases from J, with 12 bases between. The CDR3 sequence is 15 residues long.

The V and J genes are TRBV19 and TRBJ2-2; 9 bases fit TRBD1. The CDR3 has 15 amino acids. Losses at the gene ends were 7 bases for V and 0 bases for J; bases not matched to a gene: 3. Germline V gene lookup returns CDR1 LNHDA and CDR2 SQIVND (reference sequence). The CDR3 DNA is TGTGCCAGTAATACAGGGGGCGCGAACACCGGGGAGCTGTTTTTT. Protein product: CASNTGGANTGELFF. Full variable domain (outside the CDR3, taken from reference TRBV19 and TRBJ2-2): DGGITQSPKYLFRKEGQNVTLSCEQNLNHDAMYWYRQDPGQGLRLIYYSQIVNDFQKGDIAEGYSVSREKKESFPLTVTSAQKNPTAFYLCASNTGGANTGELFFGEGSRLTVL.